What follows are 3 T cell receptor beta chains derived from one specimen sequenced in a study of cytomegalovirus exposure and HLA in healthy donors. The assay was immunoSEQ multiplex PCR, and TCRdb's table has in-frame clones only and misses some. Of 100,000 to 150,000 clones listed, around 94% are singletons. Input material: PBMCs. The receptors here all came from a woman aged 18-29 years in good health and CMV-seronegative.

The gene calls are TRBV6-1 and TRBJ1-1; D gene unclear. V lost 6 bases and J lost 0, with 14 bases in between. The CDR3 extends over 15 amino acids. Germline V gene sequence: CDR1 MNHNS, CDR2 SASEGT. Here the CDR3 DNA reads TGTGCCAGCAGGACTCCGGGAGACTTGAACACTGAAGCTTTCTTT. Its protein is CASRTPGDLNTEAFF.

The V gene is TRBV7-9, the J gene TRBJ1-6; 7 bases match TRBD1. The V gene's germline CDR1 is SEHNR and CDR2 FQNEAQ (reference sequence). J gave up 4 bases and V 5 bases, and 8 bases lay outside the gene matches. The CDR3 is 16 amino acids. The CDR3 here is CASSPRDSPYNSPLHF. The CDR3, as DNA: TGTGCCAGCAGCCCCCGGGACAGCCCATATAATTCACCCCTCCACTTT.

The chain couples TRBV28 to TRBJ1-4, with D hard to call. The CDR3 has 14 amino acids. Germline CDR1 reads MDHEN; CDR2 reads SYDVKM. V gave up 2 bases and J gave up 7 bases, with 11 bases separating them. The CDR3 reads CASSLASPPEKLFF. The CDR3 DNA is TGTGCCAGCAGTTTAGCGAGTCCCCCTGAAAAACTGTTTTTT.